One and the same sample provided the 6 T cell receptor beta chains below, sequenced in a study of T cell changes during pregnancy in multiple sclerosis. The assay was immunoSEQ multiplex PCR, and TCRdb's table has in-frame clones only and misses some. Found here are more than 25,000 clones, 91% of them singletons; the top ten hold around 3.9%. The sample here was CD8+ T cells from peripheral blood mononuclear cells, taken in the second trimester of pregnancy. These receptors were taken from a female donor in good health, enrolled as a control in a pregnancy study.

This clone was counted once. The gene calls are TRBV7-9 and TRBJ2-5; D is possibly TRBD2 (5 bases). CDR3 size: 16 residues. The germline V and J ends were trimmed by 3 bases and 5 bases, with 19 bases remaining between them. Germline V gene data show CDR1 as SEHNR and CDR2 as FQNEAQ (reference sequence). The CDR3 nucleotides are TGTGCCAGCAGCTTTACCGGGGAGCCTGCCGGGGAGACCCAGTACTTC. Encoded protein: CASSFTGEPAGETQYF.

CDR3 DNA sequence: TGTGCCAGCAGCCTCAGGAAATCCTTTAACTATGGCTACACCTTC. Residues: CASSLRKSFNYGYTF. This chain joins TRBV27 and TRBJ1-2; D unresolved. Trimming took 6 bases from V and 1 from J, leaving 15 bases between them. CDR1 and CDR2 (germline): MNHEY, SMNVEV (reference sequence). CDR3 size: 15 residues.

V usage is TRBV30 and J usage is TRBJ1-1; TRBD1 matches 10 bases. The V segment lost 2 bases and the J segment 5 bases; nucleotides outside the gene matches: 2. From germline, CDR1 is GTSNPN and CDR2 SVGIG (reference sequence). CDR3 length equals 13 residues. The CDR3: CAWSSGQGTEAFF. The CDR3 bases are TGTGCCTGGAGTTCGGGACAGGGGACTGAAGCTTTCTTT.

V and J are TRBV9 and TRBJ2-3, with 16 bases that match TRBD2. CDR3 length: 19 amino acids. Germline V gene sequence: CDR1 SGDLS, CDR2 YYNGEE. Losses at the gene ends were 4 bases for V and 1 base for J; bases not matched to a gene: 9. This CDR3 reads CASSSNIGTSGGGTDTQYF. In DNA, the CDR3 is TGTGCCAGCAGCTCAAATATTGGGACTAGCGGGGGGGGCACAGATACGCAGTATTTT.

The rearrangement links TRBV27 to TRBJ2-3, with 8 bases that match TRBD1. The V gene end was trimmed by 9 bases and the J gene end by 5 bases; junction bases not matched to a gene: 7. Germline V CDR1 and CDR2: MNHEY, SMNVEV (reference sequence). The CDR3 totals 13 residues. CDR3 DNA sequence: TGTGCCAGTACAGGGGGTGTCGTAGATACGCAGTATTTT. Its protein is CASTGGVVDTQYF.

The chain links TRBV5-6 to TRBJ1-1, with D maybe TRBD1 (6 bases). This CDR3 contains 16 residues. Trimming removed 5 bases from V and 7 bases from J, with 24 bases in between. Germline V gives CDR1 SGHDT, CDR2 YYEEEE. The CDR3: CASSPHKQGPRGEAFF. In nucleotides, the CDR3 is TGTGCCAGCAGTCCCCATAAGCAGGGGCCCCGAGGTGAAGCTTTCTTT.